Listed here are 17 T cell receptor beta chains from one sample, sequenced in a study of T cell changes during pregnancy in multiple sclerosis (dated by TCRdb to between 2019 and 2020). The method behind the library was the immunoSEQ multiplex PCR assay. In its TCRdb copy, this immuneACCESS table keeps in-frame sequences only and misses some clones. Where compared with another copy, unresolved V genes explain less than half of these, and the others have no known cause. Across this sample there are about 94,000 clones, with around 94% seen only once. Approximately 0.8% of the sample is taken by the ten largest. Sequenced here: peripheral blood, sampled in the third trimester of pregnancy. The receptors come from a female donor with multiple sclerosis, enrolled in a pregnancy study.

This clone came up once. The V call is TRBV2, the J call TRBJ2-7; 7 bases line up with TRBD1. With V trimmed by 8 bases and J by 6 bases, 13 bases remained unmatched. The length of the CDR3 is 14 residues. The germline gives CDR1 SNHLY, CDR2 FYNNEI. The CDR3 DNA reads TGTGCCAGCCTGGACAGGCCATACGGGGTCGAGCAGTACTTC. Protein product: CASLDRPYGVEQYF.

There are a few counts of this clone. This sequence joins TRBV9 and TRBJ1-1; D is unclear. Deletions cut 3 bases from V and 0 bases from J, with 9 bases between. CDR1 SGDLS and CDR2 YYNGEE come from the germline V gene. The CDR3 is 14 amino acids. CDR3 sequence reads: CASSALLLNTEAFF. CDR3 nucleotides: TGTGCCAGCAGCGCCCTTCTTCTGAACACTGAAGCTTTCTTT.

The chain employs TRBV7-9 and TRBJ2-1; TRBD2 matches at 8 bases. Trimming cost V 1 base and J 4 bases; bases outside gene matches: 9. This CDR3 has 17 residues. The V gene's germline CDR1 is SEHNR and CDR2 FQNEAQ (reference sequence). DNA for the CDR3: TGTGCCAGCAGCTTAGGGCGCGGTAGCGGGGCTTACAATGAGCAGTTCTTC. This encodes CASSLGRGSGAYNEQFF. The variable domain in full, completed from reference TRBV7-9 and TRBJ2-1, reads DTGVSQNPRHKITKRGQNVTFRCDPISEHNRLYWYRQTLGQGPEFLTYFQNEAQLEKSRLLSDRFSAERPKGSFSTLEIQRTEQGDSAMYLCASSLGRGSGAYNEQFFGPGTRLTVL.

The chain has TRBV9 and TRBJ2-5, with TRBD2 matching over 12 bases. V was pared by 1 base and J by 4 bases, with 2 bases of the junction left unmatched. The CDR3 has 15 amino acids. Germline V CDR1 and CDR2: SGDLS, YYNGEE. CDR3 in DNA: TGTGCCAGCAGCGTATCTAGCGGGAGGGCAGAGACCCAGTACTTC. It specifies CASSVSSGRAETQYF.

This clone has a single count. The V call is TRBV11-3, the J call TRBJ1-5; D possibly corresponds to TRBD1 (5 bases). Trimming took off 1 base at V and 9 bases at J, with 13 bases between the two ends. In germline, CDR1 is SGHNT, CDR2 YENEEA. This CDR3 is built from 14 residues. The CDR3 protein is CASSLGGGRGPQHF. The DNA of the CDR3 is TGTGCCAGCAGCTTAGGGGGGGGGAGGGGGCCCCAGCATTTT.

The CDR3 DNA follows: TGTGCCAGCAGCTCCCGACAGTGGGGTGACACTGAAGCTTTCTTT. Protein product: CASSSRQWGDTEAFF. The rearrangement joins TRBV7-3 to TRBJ1-1; possibly TRBD1 for D (5 bases). Germline-derived CDR1 and CDR2 are SGHTA and FQGTGA. The V end lost 4 bases, the J end lost 3 bases, and 15 bases lay between the germline ends. The CDR3 runs to 15 residues. The complete variable domain, with remaining parts taken from reference TRBV7-3 and TRBJ1-1, reads GAGVSQTPSNKVTEKGKYVELRCDPISGHTALYWYRQSLGQGPEFLIYFQGTGAADDSGLPNDRFFAVRPEGSVSTLKIQRTERGDSAVYLCASSSRQWGDTEAFFGQGTRLTVV.

CDR3 loop: CASSGPGTLSYEQYF. The CDR3 DNA follows: TGCGCCAGCAGCGGGCCCGGGACTTTATCCTACGAGCAGTACTTC. This sequence joins TRBV5-1 and TRBJ2-7; tentatively, D is TRBD2 (6 bases). The CDR3 runs to 15 residues. Germline V gene data show CDR1 as SGHRS and CDR2 as YFSETQ. V was clipped by 4 bases and J by 1 base, with 15 bases between them.

The rearrangement uses TRBV5-1 and TRBJ2-1; TRBD2 agrees at 7 bases. V was pared by 3 bases and J by 5 bases, with 5 bases of the junction left unmatched. The CDR3 loop spans 14 amino acids. Germline V gene lookup returns CDR1 SGHRS and CDR2 YFSETQ. CDR3 coding DNA: TGCGCCAGCAGCTCCAGCGGGACCCACAATGAGCAGTTCTTC. Its protein product is CASSSSGTHNEQFF. The full variable domain, with the rest looked up from reference TRBV5-1 and TRBJ2-1, is KAGVTQTPRYLIKTRGQQVTLSCSPISGHRSVSWYQQTPGQGLQFLFEYFSETQRNKGNFPGRFSGRQFSNSRSEMNVSTLELGDSALYLCASSSSGTHNEQFFGPGTRLTVL.

This chain joins TRBV29-1 and TRBJ1-1; no clear D. V dropped 2 bases and J dropped 3 bases, with 13 bases sitting between them. The CDR3 sequence is 14 residues long. Germline-derived CDR1 and CDR2 are SQVTM and ANQGSEA. In DNA form, the CDR3 reads TGCAGCGTTGAATCCCCCCCCTCGGACACTGAAGCTTTCTTT. Translation: CSVESPPSDTEAFF.

The rearrangement uses TRBV7-8 and TRBJ2-7; D is undetermined. V lost 5 bases and J lost 6, with 11 bases in between. The CDR3 consists of 12 residues. In germline, CDR1 is SGHVS, CDR2 FQNEAQ. The CDR3 region is CASSDLLFEQYF. As DNA, the CDR3 is TGTGCCAGCAGCGATCTACTATTCGAGCAGTACTTC.

J is TRBJ1-1 and V is TRBV29-1, with D possibly being TRBD1 (6 bases). The CDR3 extends over 13 amino acids. Trimming took 6 bases from V and 4 from J, leaving 15 bases between them. The germline V gene has CDR1 SQVTM and CDR2 ANQGSEA. The CDR3 sequence is CSVLTGWGTEAFF. CDR3 bases: TGCAGCGTCCTTACAGGGTGGGGCACTGAAGCTTTCTTT.

This sequence joins TRBV7-2 and TRBJ2-3; unclear D gene. The CDR3 is 14 amino acids. Germline V gene data show CDR1 as SGHTA and CDR2 as FQGNSA. V dropped 1 base and J dropped 4 bases, with 9 bases sitting between them. The DNA for the CDR3 is TGTGCCAGCAGCTTAGGTAGTAGTGCAGATACGCAGTATTTT. Protein sequence: CASSLGSSADTQYF.

The V gene is TRBV6-1, the J gene TRBJ1-1, with D tentatively TRBD1 (6 bases). The CDR3 is made up of 13 amino acids. From germline, CDR1 is MNHNS and CDR2 SASEGT. With 7 bases removed from V and 7 bases from J, the gap between germline ends came to 16 bases. CDR3 DNA sequence: TGTGCCAGCAAACAGGGAATGGGGGATGAAGCTTTCTTT. Protein sequence: CASKQGMGDEAFF.

The V call is TRBV11-3, the J call TRBJ2-1; perhaps TRBD1 as D (6 bases). The V gene's germline CDR1 is SGHNT and CDR2 YENEEA. The CDR3 runs to 15 residues. Trimming cost V 5 bases and J 0 bases, with 11 bases left between them. The CDR3 protein is CASSQTGFSYNEQFF. The CDR3 DNA reads TGTGCCAGCAGCCAAACAGGGTTCTCCTACAATGAGCAGTTCTTC. The full variable domain, its missing parts supplied by reference TRBV11-3 and TRBJ2-1, is EAGVVQSPRYKIIEKKQPVAFWCNPISGHNTLYWYLQNLGQGPELLIRYENEEAVDDSQLPKDRFSAERLKGVDSTLKIQPAELGDSAVYLCASSQTGFSYNEQFFGPGTRLTVL.

The J gene is TRBJ1-2, the V gene TRBV6-1; D might be TRBD1 (5 bases). The CDR3 consists of 17 residues. Deletions cut 1 base from V and 5 bases from J, with 20 bases between. From germline, CDR1 is MNHNS and CDR2 SASEGT. The DNA for the CDR3 is TGTGCCAGCAGTGAAGGGCCGGTCGGGGGATCCTTTTATGGCTACACCTTC. Translated: CASSEGPVGGSFYGYTF.

This chain connects TRBV5-6 to TRBJ1-1; D call uncertain. This CDR3 region has 13 residues. The V end lost 5 bases, the J end lost 12 bases, and 20 bases lay between the germline ends. The germline V gene encodes CDR1 SGHDT and CDR2 YYEEEE. The CDR3 spells CASSQTYSGRTFF. The CDR3 region has the DNA TGTGCCAGCAGTCAAACCTACAGCGGGAGAACTTTCTTT.

J is TRBJ2-7 and V is TRBV10-2; 7 positions match TRBD1. The CDR3 totals 13 residues. The germline V gene has CDR1 WSHSY and CDR2 SAAADI. The J segment lost 0 bases and the V segment lost 6 bases, leaving 2 bases of the junction unmatched. In DNA form, the CDR3 reads TGCGCCAGCAGGAGGGACAGCTCCTACGAGCAGTACTTC. Translating it yields CASRRDSSYEQYF.